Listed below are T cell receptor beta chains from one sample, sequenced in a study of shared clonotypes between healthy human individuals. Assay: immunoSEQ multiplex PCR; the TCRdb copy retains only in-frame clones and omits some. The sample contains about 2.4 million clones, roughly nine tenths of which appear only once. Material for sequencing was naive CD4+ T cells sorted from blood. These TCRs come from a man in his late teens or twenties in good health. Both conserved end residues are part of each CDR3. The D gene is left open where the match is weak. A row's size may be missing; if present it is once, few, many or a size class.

DNA: TGTGCCAGCAAGACAGGGGCTCAGCCCCAGCATTTT; CDR3: CASKTGAQPQHF; size: few; V: TRBV19; J: TRBJ1-5; D: TRBD1
DNA: TGTGCCTGGAGGGCGGGGCCTAATGAAAAACTGTTTTTT; CDR3: CAWRAGPNEKLFF; size: -; V: TRBV30; J: TRBJ1-4; D: -
DNA: TGTGCCAGCAGCTTGGGACGGGTTTCGGAGACCCAGTACTTC; CDR3: CASSLGRVSETQYF; size: once; V: TRBV7-2; J: TRBJ2-5; D: -
DNA: TGTGCCAGCAGCTTAGGGGACAGGGTTACTCAGCCCCAGCATTTT; CDR3: CASSLGDRVTQPQHF; size: once; V: TRBV7-9; J: TRBJ1-5; D: TRBD1
DNA: TGTGCCAGCAGCCTTCAGGGGGCCCCCTACGAGCAGTACTTC; CDR3: CASSLQGAPYEQYF; size: -; V: TRBV7-8; J: TRBJ2-7; D: TRBD1
DNA: TGTGCCTGGAAGGCTATAGATTCTGGAAACACCATATATTTT; CDR3: CAWKAIDSGNTIYF; size: -; V: TRBV30; J: TRBJ1-3; D: -
DNA: TGTGCCAGCTCACCTATGACAGGGGAGGATCAGCCCCAGCATTTT; CDR3: CASSPMTGEDQPQHF; size: -; V: TRBV18; J: TRBJ1-5; D: TRBD1
DNA: TGTGCCAGCCCCACTTTCGCCGACAGGGGGCGGGAGAACACCGGGGAGCTGTTTTTT; CDR3: CASPTFADRGRENTGELFF; size: -; V: TRBV11-2; J: TRBJ2-2; D: TRBD1
DNA: TGTGCCTCTACGGCTAGCAACGAGCAGTACTTC; CDR3: CASTASNEQYF; size: -; V: TRBV30; J: TRBJ2-7; D: -
DNA: TGCGCCAGCAGCTCGACAGGGACGACCTACGAGCAGTACTTC; CDR3: CASSSTGTTYEQYF; size: once; V: TRBV10-2; J: TRBJ2-7; D: TRBD1
DNA: TGTGCCTGCAGGACTTTCTACGAGCAGTACTTC; CDR3: CACRTFYEQYF; size: once; V: TRBV6-1; J: TRBJ2-7; D: -
DNA: TGTGCCAGCAGTGTGGGCTTGACTAGCGGGGGTTACAATGAGCAGTTCTTC; CDR3: CASSVGLTSGGYNEQFF; size: -; V: TRBV2; J: TRBJ2-1; D: TRBD2
DNA: TGTGCCAGCACCAGCTCTAATCAGCCCCAGCATTTT; CDR3: CASTSSNQPQHF; size: once; V: TRBV6-5; J: TRBJ1-5; D: -
DNA: TGTGCCAGCAGCCCAATGTTCGGGGGGTACACTGAAGCTTTCTTT; CDR3: CASSPMFGGYTEAFF; size: -; V: TRBV7-9; J: TRBJ1-1; D: -
DNA: TGTGCCAGCAGCGTGGCCGCCGATCAGCCCCAGCATTTT; CDR3: CASSVAADQPQHF; size: -; V: TRBV7-2; J: TRBJ1-5; D: -
DNA: TGTGCCAGCAGCTTAGTTTTGCGCGCCGAAGCTTTCTTT; CDR3: CASSLVLRAEAFF; size: -; V: TRBV7-2; J: TRBJ1-1; D: -
DNA: TGTGCCAGCAGCACGCCAAAAGAGACCCAGTACTTC; CDR3: CASSTPKETQYF; size: -; V: TRBV5-4; J: TRBJ2-5; D: -
DNA: TGTGCCATCACCCCTAGCGGGGGGGAGACCCAGTACTTC; CDR3: CAITPSGGETQYF; size: -; V: TRBV10-3; J: TRBJ2-5; D: TRBD2
DNA: TGTGCCAGCAGCCCCCCCCGGGACACTCCTAGGACTAGCGGATACGAGCAGTACTTC; CDR3: CASSPPRDTPRTSGYEQYF; size: -; V: TRBV5-7; J: TRBJ2-7; D: TRBD2
DNA: TGTGCCAGCAGTGAAATGAGCGTCCAAGCAGATACGCAGTATTTT; CDR3: CASSEMSVQADTQYF; size: -; V: TRBV6-1; J: TRBJ2-3; D: -
DNA: TGTGCCAGCAGCGCCCAGACTGAAGCTTTCTTT; CDR3: CASSAQTEAFF; size: -; V: TRBV5-6; J: TRBJ1-1; D: -
DNA: TGTGCCAGCAGCCTCGCTCAGGGGAGCTCCTACAATGAGCAGTTCTTC; CDR3: CASSLAQGSSYNEQFF; size: -; V: TRBV7-9; J: TRBJ2-1; D: -